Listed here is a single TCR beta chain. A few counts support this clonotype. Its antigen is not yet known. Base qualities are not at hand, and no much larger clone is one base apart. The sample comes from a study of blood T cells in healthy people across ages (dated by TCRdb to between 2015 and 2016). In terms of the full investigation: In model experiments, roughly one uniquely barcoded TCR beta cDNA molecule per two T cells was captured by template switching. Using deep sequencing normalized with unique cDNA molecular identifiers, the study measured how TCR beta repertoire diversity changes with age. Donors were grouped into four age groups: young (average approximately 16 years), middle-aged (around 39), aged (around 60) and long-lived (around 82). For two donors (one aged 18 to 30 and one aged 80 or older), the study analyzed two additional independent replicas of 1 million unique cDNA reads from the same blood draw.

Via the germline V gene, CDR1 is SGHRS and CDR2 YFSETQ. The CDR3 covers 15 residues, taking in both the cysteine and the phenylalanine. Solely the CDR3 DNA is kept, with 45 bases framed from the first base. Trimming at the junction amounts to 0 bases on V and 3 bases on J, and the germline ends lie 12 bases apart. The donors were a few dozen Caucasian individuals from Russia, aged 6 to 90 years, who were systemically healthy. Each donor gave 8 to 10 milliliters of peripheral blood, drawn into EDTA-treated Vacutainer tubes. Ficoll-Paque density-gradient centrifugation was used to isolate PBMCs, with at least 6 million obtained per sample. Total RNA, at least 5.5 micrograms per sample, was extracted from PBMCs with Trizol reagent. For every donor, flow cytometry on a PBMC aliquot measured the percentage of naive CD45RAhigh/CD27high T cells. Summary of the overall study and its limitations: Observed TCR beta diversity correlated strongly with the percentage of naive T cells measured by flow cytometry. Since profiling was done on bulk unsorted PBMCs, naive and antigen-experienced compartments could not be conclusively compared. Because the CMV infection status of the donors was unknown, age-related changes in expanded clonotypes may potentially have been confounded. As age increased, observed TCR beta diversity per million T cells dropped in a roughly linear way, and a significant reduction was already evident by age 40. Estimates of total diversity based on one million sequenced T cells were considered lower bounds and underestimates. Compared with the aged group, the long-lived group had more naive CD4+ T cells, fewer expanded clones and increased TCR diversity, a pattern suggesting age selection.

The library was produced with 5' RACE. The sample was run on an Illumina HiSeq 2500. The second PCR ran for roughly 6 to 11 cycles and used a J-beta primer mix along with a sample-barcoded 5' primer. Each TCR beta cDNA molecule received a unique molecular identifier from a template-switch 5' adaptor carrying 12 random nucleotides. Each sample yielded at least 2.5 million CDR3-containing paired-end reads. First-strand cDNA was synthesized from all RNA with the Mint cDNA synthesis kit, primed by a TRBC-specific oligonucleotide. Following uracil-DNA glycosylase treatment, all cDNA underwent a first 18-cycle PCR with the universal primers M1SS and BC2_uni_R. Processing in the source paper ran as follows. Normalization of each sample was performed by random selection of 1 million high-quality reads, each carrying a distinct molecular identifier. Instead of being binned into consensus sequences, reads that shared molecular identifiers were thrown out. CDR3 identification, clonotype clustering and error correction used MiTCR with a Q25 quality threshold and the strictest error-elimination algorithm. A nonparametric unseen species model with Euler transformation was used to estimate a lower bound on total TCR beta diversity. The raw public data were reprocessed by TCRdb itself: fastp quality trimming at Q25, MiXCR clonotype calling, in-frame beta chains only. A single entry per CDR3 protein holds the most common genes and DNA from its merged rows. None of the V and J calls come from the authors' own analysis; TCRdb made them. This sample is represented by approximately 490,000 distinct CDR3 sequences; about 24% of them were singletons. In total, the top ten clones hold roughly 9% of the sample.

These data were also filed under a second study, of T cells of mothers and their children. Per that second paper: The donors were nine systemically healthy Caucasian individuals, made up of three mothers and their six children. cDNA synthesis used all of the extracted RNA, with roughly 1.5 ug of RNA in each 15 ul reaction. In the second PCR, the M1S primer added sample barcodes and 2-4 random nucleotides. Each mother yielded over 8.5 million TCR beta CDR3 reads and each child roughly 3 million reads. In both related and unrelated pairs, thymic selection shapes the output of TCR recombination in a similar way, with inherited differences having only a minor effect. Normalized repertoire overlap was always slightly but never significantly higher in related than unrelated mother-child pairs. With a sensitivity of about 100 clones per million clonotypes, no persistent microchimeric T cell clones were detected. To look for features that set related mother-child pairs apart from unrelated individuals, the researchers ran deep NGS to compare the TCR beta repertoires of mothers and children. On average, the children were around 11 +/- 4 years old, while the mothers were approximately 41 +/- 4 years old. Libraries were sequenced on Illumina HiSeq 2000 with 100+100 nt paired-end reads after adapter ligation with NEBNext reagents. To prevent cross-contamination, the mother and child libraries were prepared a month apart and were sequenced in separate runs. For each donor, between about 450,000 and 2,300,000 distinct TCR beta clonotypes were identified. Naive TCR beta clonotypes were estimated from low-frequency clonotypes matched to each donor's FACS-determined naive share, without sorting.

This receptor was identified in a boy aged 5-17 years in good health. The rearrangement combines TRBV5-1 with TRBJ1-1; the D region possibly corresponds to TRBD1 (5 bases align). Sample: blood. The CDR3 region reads CASSLDRPFYTEAFF. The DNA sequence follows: TGCGCCAGCAGCTTGGACAGGCCGTTTTACACTGAAGCTTTCTTT.